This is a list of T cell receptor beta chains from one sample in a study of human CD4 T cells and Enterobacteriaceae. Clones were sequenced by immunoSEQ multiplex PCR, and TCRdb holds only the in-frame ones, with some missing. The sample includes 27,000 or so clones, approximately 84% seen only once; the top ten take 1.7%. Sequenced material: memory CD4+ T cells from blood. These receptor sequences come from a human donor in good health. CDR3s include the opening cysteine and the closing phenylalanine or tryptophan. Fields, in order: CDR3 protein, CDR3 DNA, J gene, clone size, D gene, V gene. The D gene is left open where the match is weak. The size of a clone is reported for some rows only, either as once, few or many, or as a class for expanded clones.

CDR3aa: CASRRTGVHQPQHF; CDR3nt: TGTGCCAGCAGACGGACAGGGGTACATCAGCCCCAGCATTTT; j_gene: TRBJ1-5; abundance: -; d_gene: TRBD1; v_gene: TRBV6-5
CDR3aa: CASSRTESSYEQYF; CDR3nt: TGCGCCAGCAGTAGGACGGAAAGCTCCTACGAGCAGTACTTC; j_gene: TRBJ2-7; abundance: once; d_gene: -; v_gene: TRBV10-2
CDR3aa: CAWTTLASGANVLTF; CDR3nt: TGTGCCTGGACGACCCTAGCCTCTGGGGCCAACGTCCTGACTTTC; j_gene: TRBJ2-6; abundance: few; d_gene: -; v_gene: TRBV30
CDR3aa: CAREGQGDRNTIYF; CDR3nt: TGTGCCAGAGAAGGACAGGGGGACAGAAACACCATATATTTT; j_gene: TRBJ1-3; abundance: -; d_gene: TRBD1; v_gene: TRBV30
CDR3aa: CASGEGRSANYGYTF; CDR3nt: TGTGCCAGCGGAGAGGGAAGGTCCGCTAACTATGGCTACACCTTC; j_gene: TRBJ1-2; abundance: -; d_gene: -; v_gene: TRBV28
CDR3aa: CAWKGTAGEAFF; CDR3nt: TGTGCCTGGAAGGGGACAGCAGGTGAAGCTTTCTTT; j_gene: TRBJ1-1; abundance: -; d_gene: TRBD1; v_gene: TRBV30
CDR3aa: CANHRLAVNTGELFF; CDR3nt: TGTGCCAACCACAGACTAGCGGTGAACACCGGGGAGCTGTTTTTT; j_gene: TRBJ2-2; abundance: -; d_gene: TRBD2; v_gene: TRBV7-9
CDR3aa: CASSSRLSYEQYF; CDR3nt: TGTGCCAGCAGTTCCCGTCTCTCTTACGAGCAGTACTTC; j_gene: TRBJ2-7; abundance: -; d_gene: -; v_gene: TRBV27
CDR3aa: CASRRQYGYTF; CDR3nt: TGTGCCAGTAGGCGACAGTATGGCTACACCTTC; j_gene: TRBJ1-2; abundance: -; d_gene: -; v_gene: TRBV19
CDR3aa: CASRRTVLSTDTQYF; CDR3nt: TGTGCCAGCAGACGGACCGTTCTTAGCACAGATACGCAGTATTTT; j_gene: TRBJ2-3; abundance: few; d_gene: -; v_gene: TRBV6-5
CDR3aa: CASSLRRTSGRAGEQFF; CDR3nt: TGTGCCAGCAGTTTAAGGCGGACTAGCGGGAGGGCTGGTGAGCAGTTCTTC; j_gene: TRBJ2-1; abundance: once; d_gene: TRBD2; v_gene: TRBV28
CDR3aa: CASKAEYGYTF; CDR3nt: TGTGCCAGCAAAGCGGAGTATGGCTACACCTTC; j_gene: TRBJ1-2; abundance: -; d_gene: -; v_gene: TRBV2
CDR3aa: CASSATSAHNEQFF; CDR3nt: TGTGCCAGTAGTGCCACTAGCGCCCACAATGAGCAGTTCTTC; j_gene: TRBJ2-1; abundance: -; d_gene: TRBD2; v_gene: TRBV19
CDR3aa: CASSRTMWEEAFF; CDR3nt: TGTGCCAGCAGTCGTACTATGTGGGAGGAAGCTTTCTTT; j_gene: TRBJ1-1; abundance: -; d_gene: -; v_gene: TRBV6-6
CDR3aa: CASSLESRVFMNTEAFF; CDR3nt: TGCGCCAGCAGCTTGGAATCCCGGGTTTTCATGAACACTGAAGCTTTCTTT; j_gene: TRBJ1-1; abundance: -; d_gene: -; v_gene: TRBV5-1
CDR3aa: CASSSGRLPETQYF; CDR3nt: TGTGCCAGCAGCTCAGGACGGCTACCGGAGACCCAGTACTTC; j_gene: TRBJ2-5; abundance: -; d_gene: -; v_gene: TRBV7-8
CDR3aa: CASSLGQGALQETQYF; CDR3nt: TGCGCCAGCAGCTTGGGCCAGGGGGCTCTCCAAGAGACCCAGTACTTC; j_gene: TRBJ2-5; abundance: medium-sized; d_gene: TRBD1; v_gene: TRBV5-1
CDR3aa: CASSVGARETDTQYF; CDR3nt: TGTGCCAGCAGCGTAGGGGCTAGGGAGACAGATACGCAGTATTTT; j_gene: TRBJ2-3; abundance: -; d_gene: -; v_gene: TRBV9
CDR3aa: CASSLESGRDGYTF; CDR3nt: TGTGCCAGCAGCTTAGAAAGTGGACGCGATGGCTACACCTTC; j_gene: TRBJ1-2; abundance: -; d_gene: -; v_gene: TRBV11-2
CDR3aa: CASSESGSRGSNEKLFF; CDR3nt: TGTGCCAGCAGTGAATCAGGATCGCGGGGCTCTAATGAAAAACTGTTTTTT; j_gene: TRBJ1-4; abundance: -; d_gene: -; v_gene: TRBV25-1
CDR3aa: CASSYSPGGGTGELFF; CDR3nt: TGTGCCAGCAGTTACTCGCCGGGAGGGGGCACCGGGGAGCTGTTTTTT; j_gene: TRBJ2-2; abundance: -; d_gene: TRBD2; v_gene: TRBV6-5
CDR3aa: CASSLMGFETQYF; CDR3nt: TGTGCCAGCAGCTTAATGGGGTTTGAGACCCAGTACTTC; j_gene: TRBJ2-5; abundance: -; d_gene: -; v_gene: TRBV7-2
CDR3aa: CASSLATGLVSDTQYF; CDR3nt: TGTGCCAGCAGCTTAGCTACGGGACTAGTGTCAGATACGCAGTATTTT; j_gene: TRBJ2-3; abundance: -; d_gene: TRBD2; v_gene: TRBV7-6
CDR3aa: CASSFRGAYEQYF; CDR3nt: TGTGCCAGCAGCTTCAGGGGAGCCTACGAGCAGTACTTC; j_gene: TRBJ2-7; abundance: -; d_gene: -; v_gene: TRBV5-4
CDR3aa: CASSPLGRGGRDTQYF; CDR3nt: TGCGCCAGCAGCCCACTGGGGCGGGGAGGGAGAGATACGCAGTATTTT; j_gene: TRBJ2-3; abundance: -; d_gene: TRBD2; v_gene: TRBV5-1
CDR3aa: CASASSGGNTDTQYF; CDR3nt: TGTGCCAGTGCCTCATCGGGGGGAAACACAGATACGCAGTATTTT; j_gene: TRBJ2-3; abundance: -; d_gene: TRBD2; v_gene: TRBV6-5
CDR3aa: CASSKVGTGTYEQYF; CDR3nt: -; j_gene: TRBJ2-7; abundance: -; d_gene: -; v_gene: TRBV21-1
CDR3aa: CASSSGYTTEAFF; CDR3nt: TGCGCCAGCAGTTCAGGGTATACCACTGAAGCTTTCTTT; j_gene: TRBJ1-1; abundance: -; d_gene: -; v_gene: TRBV5-1
CDR3aa: CASGLAVHREVAVSYNEQFF; CDR3nt: TGTGCTAGTGGTTTGGCGGTACACAGAGAGGTAGCGGTCTCCTACAATGAGCAGTTCTTC; j_gene: TRBJ2-1; abundance: -; d_gene: -; v_gene: TRBV12-5
CDR3aa: CASSPSDRGPYEQYF; CDR3nt: TGTGCCAGTAGTCCGTCCGACAGGGGGCCCTACGAGCAGTACTTC; j_gene: TRBJ2-7; abundance: -; d_gene: TRBD1; v_gene: TRBV19
CDR3aa: CASSHGGSPEGNEQYF; CDR3nt: TGTGCCAGCAGTCATGGAGGGTCCCCCGAGGGGAACGAGCAGTACTTC; j_gene: TRBJ2-7; abundance: -; d_gene: -; v_gene: TRBV11-2
CDR3aa: CASSPSPDRGVYGYTF; CDR3nt: TGTGCCAGCAGCCCCTCCCCGGACAGGGGGGTCTATGGCTACACCTTC; j_gene: TRBJ1-2; abundance: -; d_gene: TRBD1; v_gene: TRBV5-4
CDR3aa: CSVEVVATSTGELFF; CDR3nt: TGCAGCGTTGAAGTGGTCGCTACGAGCACCGGGGAGCTGTTTTTT; j_gene: TRBJ2-2; abundance: -; d_gene: -; v_gene: TRBV29-1
CDR3aa: CASSLSGTTTDTQYF; CDR3nt: TGTGCCAGCAGCTTGTCCGGGACTACCACAGATACGCAGTATTTT; j_gene: TRBJ2-3; abundance: -; d_gene: TRBD2; v_gene: TRBV7-2
CDR3aa: CASSGQAGDTQYF; CDR3nt: TGTGCCAGTAGTGGACAGGCGGGGGATACGCAGTATTTT; j_gene: TRBJ2-3; abundance: -; d_gene: -; v_gene: TRBV19
CDR3aa: CASGNGRSSYEQYF; CDR3nt: TGTGCCAGCGGGAACGGGAGGAGCTCCTACGAGCAGTACTTC; j_gene: TRBJ2-7; abundance: -; d_gene: -; v_gene: TRBV21-1
CDR3aa: CASSSRRVLFF; CDR3nt: TGTGCCAGCTCCAGTCGGCGGGTGTTGTTCTTC; j_gene: TRBJ2-1; abundance: -; d_gene: -; v_gene: TRBV6-5
CDR3aa: CASSEPGKETQYF; CDR3nt: TGTGCCAGCAGTGAACCAGGGAAAGAGACCCAGTACTTC; j_gene: TRBJ2-5; abundance: -; d_gene: -; v_gene: TRBV6-1
CDR3aa: CARNPPVGQYF; CDR3nt: TGTGCCAGAAACCCCCCCGTGGGGCAGTATTTT; j_gene: TRBJ2-3; abundance: -; d_gene: -; v_gene: TRBV5-3
CDR3aa: CAVTLDRYNEQFF; CDR3nt: TGTGCCGTTACCCTCGACCGGTACAATGAGCAGTTCTTC; j_gene: TRBJ2-1; abundance: -; d_gene: -; v_gene: TRBV5-4